These 29 T cell receptor beta chains were all obtained from the same sample, sequenced in a study of cytotoxic CD8 clonotypes in ibrutinib-treated CLL. Some clones are missing from TCRdb's copy, which holds only in-frame ones; the method was immunoSEQ multiplex PCR. The sample has about 300,000 clones, roughly four fifths seen once. The sample in question was PBMCs, obtained at disease progression, from a patient treated with ibrutinib. The receptors come from a human donor with chronic lymphocytic leukemia.

The rearrangement links TRBV9 to TRBJ2-7; no definite D call. The CDR3 is 13 residues long. V gave up 4 bases and J gave up 7 bases, with 15 bases separating them. Per the germline V gene, CDR1 is SGDLS and CDR2 is YYNGEE. Written as DNA, the CDR3 is TGTGCCAGCAGCTTATGGACGGTGGGGGAGCAGTACTTC. It encodes CASSLWTVGEQYF.

The CDR3 region is CASSGGTEAFF. The CDR3, as DNA: TGTGCCAGCAGCGGCGGGACTGAAGCTTTCTTT. The chain carries TRBV7-9 and TRBJ1-1; D is unclear. The CDR3 consists of 11 residues. Between the trimmed V and J ends, which lost 5 bases and 5 bases, there was a span of 6 bases. The V gene's germline CDR1 is SEHNR and CDR2 FQNEAQ (reference sequence).

The genes are TRBV13 and TRBJ2-6; D is ambiguous. V lost 4 bases, J lost 2 bases, and 3 bases lay in between. There are 13 residues in the CDR3. The germline gives CDR1 PRHDT, CDR2 FYEKMQ (reference sequence). CDR3 DNA sequence: TGTGCCAGCAGCTACCCTGGGGCCAACGTCCTGACTTTC. Its protein product is CASSYPGANVLTF.

V and J are TRBV5-1 and TRBJ2-5; no firm D call. This CDR3 spans 13 amino acids. V lost 0 bases, J lost 8 bases, and 11 bases lay in between. The germline gives CDR1 SGHRS, CDR2 YFSETQ. CDR3 nucleotide sequence: TGCGCCAGCAGCTTGGAGACTCGGGTTACCCAGTACTTC. It specifies CASSLETRVTQYF.

The chain uses TRBV28 and TRBJ1-2; D remains unclear. There are 14 residues in the CDR3. Germline loops: CDR1 MDHEN, CDR2 SYDVKM. The V end lost 6 bases, the J end lost 1 base, and 12 bases lay between the germline ends. The CDR3 DNA reads as TGTGCCAGCAGCCACCTCGATATTAACTATGGCTACACCTTC. This encodes CASSHLDINYGYTF.

The chain couples TRBV7-3 to TRBJ2-3; no firm D call. V lost 0 bases to trimming and J lost 2 bases, with 15 bases between them. The length of the CDR3 is 17 residues. Germline V gene sequence: CDR1 SGHTA, CDR2 FQGTGA. CDR3 loop: CASSLTLDGRFTDTQYF. The CDR3 DNA follows: TGTGCCAGCAGCTTAACGTTGGACGGGCGCTTCACAGATACGCAGTATTTT.

This clone was observed a handful of times. This rearrangement joins TRBV5-1 to TRBJ2-7; D gene unclear. Deletions cut 1 base from V and 1 base from J, with 9 bases between. Germline V gene lookup returns CDR1 SGHRS and CDR2 YFSETQ. CDR3 length equals 14 residues. The chain's CDR3 is CASSLLQGSYEQYF. CDR3 nucleotide sequence: TGCGCCAGCAGCTTGCTTCAAGGGTCCTACGAGCAGTACTTC.

This clone came up a few times. This chain connects TRBV7-9 to TRBJ1-2, with D perhaps TRBD1 (5 bases). Trimming shortened V by 5 bases and J by 4 bases, and 14 bases separated the two germline ends. The germline gives CDR1 SEHNR, CDR2 FQNEAQ (reference sequence). The CDR3 is 14 residues long. The CDR3 DNA reads as TGTGCCAGCAGCCGTGCCGGGACCTCCTATGGCTACACCTTC. Its protein product is CASSRAGTSYGYTF.

This sequence joins TRBV4-1 and TRBJ2-7, with 7 bases lining up with TRBD1. This CDR3 is built from 15 residues. V gave up 0 bases and J gave up 6 bases; unmatched junction bases: 8. Germline V CDR1 and CDR2: MGHRA, YSYEKL. The CDR3 DNA is TGCGCCAGCAGCCAAGATGGTACAGGGGTTTTCGAGCAGTACTTC. Translation: CASSQDGTGVFEQYF.

The chain combines TRBV6-5 with TRBJ2-5; TRBD2 matches at 11 bases. The CDR3 runs to 15 residues. Germline V lookup: CDR1 MNHEY, CDR2 SVGAGI. J gave up 5 bases and V 2 bases, and 4 bases lay outside the gene matches. CDR3 region: CASSYVAGGRETQYF. DNA of the CDR3: TGTGCCAGCAGTTACGTAGCGGGGGGGAGGGAGACCCAGTACTTC.

This clone came up a few times. This chain links TRBV7-9 with TRBJ2-1; D is ambiguous. The CDR3 loop spans 13 amino acids. V lost 0 bases and J 7 bases, leaving 7 bases between the germline ends. CDR1 and CDR2 from the germline V gene are SEHNR and FQNEAQ (reference sequence). This chain's CDR3 is CASSLATFNEQFF. In DNA, the CDR3 is TGTGCCAGCAGCTTAGCCACCTTTAATGAGCAGTTCTTC.

The CDR3 DNA is TGTGCCAGCAGCCCCCCTTCCGCGTTAGCGCAGTATTTT. It translates to CASSPPSALAQYF. The chain is built from TRBV2 and TRBJ2-3; D unresolved. With 6 bases removed from V and 10 bases from J, the gap between germline ends came to 17 bases. The germline CDR1 and CDR2 sequences are SNHLY and FYNNEI. This CDR3 has 13 residues.

This clone showed up just a few times. This chain links TRBV6-5 with TRBJ1-2; D unclear. Trimming shortened V by 2 bases and J by 3 bases, and 13 bases separated the two germline ends. This CDR3 has 15 residues. From germline, CDR1 is MNHEY and CDR2 SVGAGI. CDR3 loop: CASSYEFPAYYGYTF. The CDR3 region has the DNA TGTGCCAGCAGTTACGAATTTCCAGCCTACTATGGCTACACCTTC.

This chain links TRBV28 with TRBJ1-5; 9 bases agree with TRBD1. The CDR3 length is 17 residues. J was trimmed by 0 bases and V by 6 bases; bases with no gene match: 9. Germline V gene lookup returns CDR1 MDHEN and CDR2 SYDVKM. In DNA form, the CDR3 reads TGTGCCAGCAGGCCGGGACAGGGAGACTTTAGCAATCAGCCCCAGCATTTT. Its protein product is CASRPGQGDFSNQPQHF.

The J gene is TRBJ2-7, the V gene TRBV6-5; D may correspond to TRBD1 or TRBD2 (5 bases each). Trimming stripped 7 bases from V and 4 bases from J, with 14 bases between. The CDR3 contains 13 residues. In germline, CDR1 is MNHEY, CDR2 SVGAGI. CDR3 in amino acids: CASKPKGSYEQYF. CDR3 DNA: TGTGCCAGCAAACCCAAGGGGAGTTACGAGCAGTACTTC.

The chain recombines TRBV7-3 with TRBJ2-5; maybe TRBD2 (5 bases). The length of the CDR3 is 13 residues. Germline CDR1 reads SGHTA; CDR2 reads FQGTGA. Trimming shortened V by 2 bases and J by 5 bases, and 9 bases separated the two germline ends. The CDR3 sequence is CASSLGGLETQYF. The CDR3 DNA follows: TGTGCCAGCAGCTTAGGAGGTTTGGAGACCCAGTACTTC. Looking up the rest from reference TRBV7-3 and TRBJ2-5 gives the full variable domain: GAGVSQTPSNKVTEKGKYVELRCDPISGHTALYWYRQSLGQGPEFLIYFQGTGAADDSGLPNDRFFAVRPEGSVSTLKIQRTERGDSAVYLCASSLGGLETQYFGPGTRLLVL.

In its sample, this clone was seen once. V and J are TRBV25-1 and TRBJ2-3, with D unresolved. The CDR3 contains 12 residues. Germline V lookup: CDR1 MGHDK, CDR2 SYGVNS. V lost 6 bases and J lost 10, with 14 bases in between. CDR3 sequence: CASRMTADAQYF. The CDR3 bases are TGTGCCAGCAGGATGACGGCTGACGCGCAGTATTTT. The full variable domain, rest sourced from reference TRBV25-1 and TRBJ2-3, is EADIYQTPRYLVIGTGKKITLECSQTMGHDKMYWYQQDPGMELHLIHYSYGVNSTEKGDLSSESTVSRIRTEHFPLTLESARPSHTSQYLCASRMTADAQYFGPGTRLTVL.

The chain couples TRBV15 to TRBJ2-3, with 14 bases identical to TRBD2. CDR1 and CDR2 from the germline V gene are LNHNV and YYDKDF (reference sequence). The CDR3 is made up of 16 amino acids. V lost 0 bases and J lost 6; bases outside the gene matches: 2. The CDR3 sequence is CATSRERLAGGDTQYF. The CDR3 region has the DNA TGTGCCACCAGCAGAGAACGACTAGCGGGGGGGGATACGCAGTATTTT.

Only one count was recorded for this clone. This sequence joins TRBV29-1 and TRBJ1-5; TRBD1 matches 9 bases. Germline trimming cut 4 bases from V and 7 bases from J; bases unmatched to any gene: 5. The CDR3 loop spans 13 amino acids. Germline CDR1 and CDR2: SQVTM and ANQGSEA. Here the CDR3 DNA reads TGCAGCGTTGCTACAGGGGGCGGACAGCCCCAGCATTTT. It codes for CSVATGGGQPQHF.

The chain is built from TRBV6-6 and TRBJ1-1; 8 bases map to TRBD1. The ends lost 7 bases at V and 2 bases at J; junction bases unmatched: 6. The CDR3 extends over 14 amino acids. Germline V lookup: CDR1 MNHNY, CDR2 SVGAGI (reference sequence). The CDR3 is CASTPDRVNTEAFF. The CDR3 DNA is TGTGCCAGCACTCCGGACAGGGTAAACACTGAAGCTTTCTTT.

This clone has just a few counts. The rearrangement links TRBV5-1 to TRBJ2-7; D may be TRBD2 (6 bases). The V and J ends lost 5 bases and 2 bases respectively, with 8 bases between them. Looked up from germline, CDR1 is SGHRS and CDR2 is YFSETQ. This CDR3 is 12 amino acids long. Here the CDR3 reads CASREGTYEQYF. The CDR3 DNA sequence: TGCGCCAGCAGGGAGGGAACCTACGAGCAGTACTTC.

The chain uses TRBV5-1 and TRBJ2-5, with 8 bases matching TRBD1. The germline V gene has CDR1 SGHRS and CDR2 YFSETQ. This CDR3 region has 14 residues. V was clipped by 7 bases and J by 4 bases; unmatched bases: 9. The CDR3 sequence is CASLGQGASETQYF. Here the CDR3 DNA reads TGCGCCAGCCTGGGGCAGGGGGCGTCAGAGACCCAGTACTTC.

This clone was seen only a few times. The gene calls are TRBV9 and TRBJ2-1; D remains ambiguous. In germline, CDR1 is SGDLS, CDR2 YYNGEE. Trimming took 1 base from V and 10 from J, leaving 9 bases between them. The CDR3 totals 12 residues. In DNA form, the CDR3 reads TGTGCCAGCAGCGTAACAGACACAGAGCAGTTCTTC. It is translated as CASSVTDTEQFF.

The chain couples TRBV10-1 to TRBJ2-1; D is unclear. V lost 3 bases, J lost 5 bases, and 5 bases lay in between. Germline CDR1 reads WNHNN; CDR2 reads SYGVQD (reference sequence). This CDR3 spans 12 amino acids. The CDR3 here is CASSDANNEQFF. Here the CDR3 DNA reads TGCGCCAGCAGTGATGCGAACAATGAGCAGTTCTTC.

CDR3 protein: CASRETTNEKLFF. The CDR3 DNA reads as TGCGCCAGCAGGGAAACAACTAATGAAAAACTGTTTTTT. The rearrangement joins TRBV5-1 to TRBJ1-4; D ambiguous. The CDR3 is 13 amino acids. The V end was cut by 5 bases, the J end by 0 bases, with 5 bases between. Germline V CDR1 and CDR2: SGHRS, YFSETQ. The variable domain in full, with the rest retrieved from reference TRBV5-1 and TRBJ1-4, is KAGVTQTPRYLIKTRGQQVTLSCSPISGHRSVSWYQQTPGQGLQFLFEYFSETQRNKGNFPGRFSGRQFSNSRSEMNVSTLELGDSALYLCASRETTNEKLFFGSGTQLSVL.

The chain employs TRBV15 and TRBJ2-5; 13 bases line up with TRBD2. CDR1 LNHNV and CDR2 YYDKDF come from the germline V gene (reference sequence). After removal of 0 bases from V and 5 bases from J, the junction contained 6 bases not matched to a gene. The CDR3 is 17 amino acids. The CDR3 here is CATSRELAGGWAETQYF. The DNA for the CDR3 is TGTGCCACCAGCAGAGAACTAGCGGGAGGGTGGGCGGAGACCCAGTACTTC.

The V call is TRBV19, the J call TRBJ1-2, with no clear D. Trimming removed 4 bases at V and 8 bases at J, with 11 bases between. This CDR3 spans 12 amino acids. Germline CDR1 and CDR2: LNHDA and SQIVND (reference sequence). This CDR3 reads CASSRSGGGYTF. The CDR3 DNA follows: TGTGCCAGTAGTAGGTCGGGTGGAGGCTACACCTTC.

V gene TRBV19 combines with J gene TRBJ2-7; no clear D. Looked up from germline, CDR1 is LNHDA and CDR2 is SQIVND (reference sequence). V lost 4 bases, J lost 4 bases, and 8 bases lay in between. The CDR3 extends over 12 amino acids. The CDR3 sequence is CASSNVGYEQYF. As DNA, the CDR3 is TGTGCCAGTAGTAACGTCGGGTACGAGCAGTACTTC.

This clone showed up just a few times. CDR3 loop: CASKSGTANEKLFF. CDR3 nucleotides: TGCGCCAGTAAAAGCGGGACAGCTAATGAAAAACTGTTTTTT. The rearrangement uses TRBV5-1 and TRBJ1-4; 7 bases are shared with TRBD1. V lost 8 bases, J lost 3 bases, and 7 bases stayed unmatched. The CDR3 consists of 14 residues. Germline values: CDR1 SGHRS, CDR2 YFSETQ. Together with reference TRBV5-1 and TRBJ1-4, the CDR3 gives the full variable domain: KAGVTQTPRYLIKTRGQQVTLSCSPISGHRSVSWYQQTPGQGLQFLFEYFSETQRNKGNFPGRFSGRQFSNSRSEMNVSTLELGDSALYLCASKSGTANEKLFFGSGTQLSVL.